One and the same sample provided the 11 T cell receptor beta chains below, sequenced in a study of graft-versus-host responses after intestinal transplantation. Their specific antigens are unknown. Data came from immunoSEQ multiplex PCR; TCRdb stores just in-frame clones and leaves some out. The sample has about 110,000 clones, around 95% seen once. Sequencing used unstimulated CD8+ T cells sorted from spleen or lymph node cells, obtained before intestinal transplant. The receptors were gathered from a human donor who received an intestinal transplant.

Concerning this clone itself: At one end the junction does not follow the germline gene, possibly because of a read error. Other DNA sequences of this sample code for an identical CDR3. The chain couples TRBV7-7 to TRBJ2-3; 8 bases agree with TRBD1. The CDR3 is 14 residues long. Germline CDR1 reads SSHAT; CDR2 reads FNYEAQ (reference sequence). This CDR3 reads CASSSGQGTDTQYF. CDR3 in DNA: TGTGCTAGCAGCTCGGGACAGGGCACAGATACGCAGTATTTT.

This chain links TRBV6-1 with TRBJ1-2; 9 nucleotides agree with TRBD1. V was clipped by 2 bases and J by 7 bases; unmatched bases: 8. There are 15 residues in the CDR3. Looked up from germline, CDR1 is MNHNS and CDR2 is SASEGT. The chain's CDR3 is CASSEKWTGVTGYTF. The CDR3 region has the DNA TGTGCCAGCAGTGAAAAGTGGACAGGGGTTACTGGCTACACCTTC.

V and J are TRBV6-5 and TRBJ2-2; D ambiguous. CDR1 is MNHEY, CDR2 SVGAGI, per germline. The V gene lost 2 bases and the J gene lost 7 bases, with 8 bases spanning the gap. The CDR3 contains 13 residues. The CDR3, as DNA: TGTGCCAGCAGTTACACTCAAAACGGGGAGCTGTTTTTT. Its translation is CASSYTQNGELFF.

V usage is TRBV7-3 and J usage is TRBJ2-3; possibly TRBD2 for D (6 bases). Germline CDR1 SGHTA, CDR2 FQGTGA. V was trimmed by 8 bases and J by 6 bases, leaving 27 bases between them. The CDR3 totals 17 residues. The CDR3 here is CASSPGIGTVQEDTQYF. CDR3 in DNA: TGTGCCAGCTCCCCCGGGATCGGGACTGTGCAGGAGGATACGCAGTATTTT.

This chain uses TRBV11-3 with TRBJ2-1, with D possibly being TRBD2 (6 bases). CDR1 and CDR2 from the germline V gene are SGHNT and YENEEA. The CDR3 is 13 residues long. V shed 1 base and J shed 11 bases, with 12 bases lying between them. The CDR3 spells CASSLARGSQQFF. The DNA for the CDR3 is TGTGCCAGCAGCTTAGCGCGGGGCTCCCAGCAGTTCTTC.

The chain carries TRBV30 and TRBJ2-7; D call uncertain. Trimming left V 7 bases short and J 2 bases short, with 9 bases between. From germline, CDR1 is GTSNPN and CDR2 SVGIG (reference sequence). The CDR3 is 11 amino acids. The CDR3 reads CALRLAYEQYF. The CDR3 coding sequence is TGTGCCTTGCGTTTAGCCTACGAGCAGTACTTC.

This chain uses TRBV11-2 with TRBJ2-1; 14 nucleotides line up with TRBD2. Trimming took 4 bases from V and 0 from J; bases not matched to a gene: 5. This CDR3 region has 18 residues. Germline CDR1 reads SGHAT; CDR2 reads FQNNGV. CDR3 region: CASSSWTSGRTSYNEQFF. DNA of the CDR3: TGTGCCAGCAGCTCCTGGACTAGCGGGAGGACCTCCTACAATGAGCAGTTCTTC.

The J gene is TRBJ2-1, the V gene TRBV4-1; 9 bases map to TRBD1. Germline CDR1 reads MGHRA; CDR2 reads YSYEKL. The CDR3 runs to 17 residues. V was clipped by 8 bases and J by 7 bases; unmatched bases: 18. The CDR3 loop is CASGEQGALVAANEQFF. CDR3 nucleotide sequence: TGCGCCAGCGGCGAACAGGGGGCGCTGGTAGCGGCTAATGAGCAGTTCTTC.

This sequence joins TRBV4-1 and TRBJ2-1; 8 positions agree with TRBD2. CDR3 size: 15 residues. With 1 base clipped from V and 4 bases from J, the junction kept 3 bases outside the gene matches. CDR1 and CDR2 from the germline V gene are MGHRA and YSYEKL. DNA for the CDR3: TGCGCCAGCAGCCAAGCGGGAGGGCCGTACAATGAGCAGTTCTTC. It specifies CASSQAGGPYNEQFF.

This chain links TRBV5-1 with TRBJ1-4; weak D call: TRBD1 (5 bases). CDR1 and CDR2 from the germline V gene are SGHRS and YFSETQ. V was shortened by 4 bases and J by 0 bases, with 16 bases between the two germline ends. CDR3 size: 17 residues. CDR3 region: CASSPARQGSTNEKLFF. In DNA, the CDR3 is TGCGCCAGCAGCCCCGCCCGGCAGGGATCAACTAATGAAAAACTGTTTTTT.

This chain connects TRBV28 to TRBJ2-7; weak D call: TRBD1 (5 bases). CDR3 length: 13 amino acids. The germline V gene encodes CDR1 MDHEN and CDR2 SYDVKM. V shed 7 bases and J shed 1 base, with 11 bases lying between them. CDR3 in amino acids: CASNLPGSYEQYF. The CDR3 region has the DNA TGTGCCAGCAACCTCCCAGGGTCCTACGAGCAGTACTTC.